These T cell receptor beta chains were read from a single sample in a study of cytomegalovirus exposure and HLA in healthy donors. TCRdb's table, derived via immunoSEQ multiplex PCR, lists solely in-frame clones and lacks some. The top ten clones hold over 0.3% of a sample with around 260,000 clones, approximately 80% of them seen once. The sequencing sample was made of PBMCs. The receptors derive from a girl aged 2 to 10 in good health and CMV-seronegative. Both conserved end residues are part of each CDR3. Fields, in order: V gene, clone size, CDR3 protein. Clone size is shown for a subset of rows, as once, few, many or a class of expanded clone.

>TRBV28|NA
CASSSRVVGTF
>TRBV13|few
CASSLRTGGAYYEQYF
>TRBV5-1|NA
CASSQGDIAEKLFF
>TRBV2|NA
CASVGRNRGELFF
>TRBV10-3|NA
CAVSEKTDSYGYTF
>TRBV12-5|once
CASGLTSGTEAFF
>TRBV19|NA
CASSPGSVAQYF
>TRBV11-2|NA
CASSLLLAGGSDTQYF
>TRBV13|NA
CASSSRQGALGSPLHF
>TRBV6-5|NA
CASSLGTGNSQPQHF
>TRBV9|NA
CASSVDAGALYNEQFF
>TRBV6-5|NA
CASSSRGVYYEQYF
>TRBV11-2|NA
CASSLEAPVGELFF
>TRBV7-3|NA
CASSLIGPPTGEAFF
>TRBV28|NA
CASSLDRVYEQYF
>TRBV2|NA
CASTGSPAVRTDTQYF
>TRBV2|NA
CASRARLAGNQETQYF
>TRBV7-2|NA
CASSYRGNQPQHF
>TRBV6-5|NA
CASGWESSYNEQFF
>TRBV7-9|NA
CASSSGQGFIYEQYF
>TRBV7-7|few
CASSLGRAGTGPLSDTQYF
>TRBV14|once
CASSQDLTVRGYGYTF
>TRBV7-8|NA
CASSSPRNYGYTF
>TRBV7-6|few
CASSPKPGQMNTEAFF
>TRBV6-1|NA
CASSVRGTASNQPQHF
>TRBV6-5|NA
CASSGTGYGYTF
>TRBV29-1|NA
CSGEYSLNTEAFF
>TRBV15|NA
CATSSLKFGRLYEQYF
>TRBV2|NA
CASSPHGTGGYKAFF
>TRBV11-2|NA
CASSLGPQGTIYEQYF
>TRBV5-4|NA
CASSPAGVAYEQYF
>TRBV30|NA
CAWRSNSNQPQHF
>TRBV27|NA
CASSLGLASGELFF
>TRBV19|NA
CASGGISYEQYF
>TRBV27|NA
CASSFEGNQPQHF
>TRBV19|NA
CASSTRDRVTNYGYTF
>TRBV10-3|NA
CAISEGLAGVGTQYF
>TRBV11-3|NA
CASSFSKPSYEQYF
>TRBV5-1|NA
CASTNRRGTGTEAFF
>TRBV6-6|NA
CASSYSGFRDGYTF
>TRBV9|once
CASSARPSGSGGELFF
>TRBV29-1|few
CSVEGQGFVGEQFF
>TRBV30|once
CAWSGLAGRAAQYF
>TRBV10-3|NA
CAISPGQMNTEAFF
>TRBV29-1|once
CSVVLAGVSVQGEQFF
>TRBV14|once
CASSQAPGQGSDGYTF
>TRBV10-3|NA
CAISESSGIPYNEQFF
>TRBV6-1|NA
CASSEEAGSYNEQFF
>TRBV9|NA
CASHRTGANVLTF
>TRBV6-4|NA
CASSDSKVSGVTGELFF
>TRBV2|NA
CASIGTYDGLNF
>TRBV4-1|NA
CASSQGPSRDYGSVQYF
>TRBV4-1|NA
CASSQSQKNIQYF
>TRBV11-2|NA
CAITTGAGNTIYF
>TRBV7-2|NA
CASSLGTANTEAFF
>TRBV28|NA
CASSPNRGGRGNTIYF
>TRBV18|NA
CASSPLPVNTEAFF